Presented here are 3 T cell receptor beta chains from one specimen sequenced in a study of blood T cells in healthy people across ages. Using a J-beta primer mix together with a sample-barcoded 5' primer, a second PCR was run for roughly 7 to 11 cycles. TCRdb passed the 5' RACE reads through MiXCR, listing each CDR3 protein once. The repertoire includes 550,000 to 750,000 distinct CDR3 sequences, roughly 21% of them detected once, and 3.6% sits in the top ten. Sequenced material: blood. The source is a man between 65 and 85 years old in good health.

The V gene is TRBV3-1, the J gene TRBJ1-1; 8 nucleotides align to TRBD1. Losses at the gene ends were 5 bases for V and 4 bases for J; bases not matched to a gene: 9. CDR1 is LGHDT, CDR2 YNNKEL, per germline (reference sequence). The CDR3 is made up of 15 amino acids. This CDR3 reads CASSMQGAQGTEAFF. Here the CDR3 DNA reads TGTGCCAGCAGCATGCAGGGGGCGCAAGGCACTGAAGCTTTCTTT.

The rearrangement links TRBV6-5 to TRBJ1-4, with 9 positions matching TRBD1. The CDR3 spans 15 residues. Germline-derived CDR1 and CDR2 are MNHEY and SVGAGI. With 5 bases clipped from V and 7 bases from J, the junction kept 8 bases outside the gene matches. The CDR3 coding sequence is TGTGCCAGCAGTCCCTCCGGGACAGGGACTGAAAAACTGTTTTTT. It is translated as CASSPSGTGTEKLFF.

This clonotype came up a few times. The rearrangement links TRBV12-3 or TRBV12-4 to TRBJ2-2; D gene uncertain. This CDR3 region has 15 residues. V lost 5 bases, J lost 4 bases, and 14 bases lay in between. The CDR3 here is CASSHRQWSTGELFF. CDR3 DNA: TGTGCCAGCAGTCATAGACAATGGAGCACCGGGGAGCTGTTTTTT.